This T cell receptor (beta chain) is from a study of spatial heterogeneity in lung cancer. Study background: Sequencing consistently turned up more beta-chain sequences than alpha-chain sequences.

This CDR3 comprises 13 residues. Trimming cost V 4 bases and J 1 base, with 4 bases left between them. Germline V CDR1 and CDR2: MNHEY, SMNVEV (reference sequence). The time point denotes: blood at routine non-recurrence follow-up after resection. Unsorted samples of tumor, nontumor lung or frozen PBMC had their whole RNA sequenced. Every TCR cDNA molecule bore its own unique molecular identifier. Using its own MiXCR run on the 5' RACE reads, TCRdb lists one record per CDR3 protein. The sample lists more than 95,000 distinct CDR3 sequences, 12% occurring once. This specimen consisted of PBMCs, obtained at follow-up. This chain uses TRBV27 with TRBJ2-2; D call uncertain. The TCR was taken from a male donor with early-stage non-small cell lung cancer. The CDR3 DNA sequence: TGTGCCAGCAGTTCAGGGAACACCGGGGAGCTGTTTTTT. It translates to CASSSGNTGELFF.